The TCR beta chain described here comes from a study of identical twins. Points from the study as a whole: Sharing of beta out-of-frame sequences by twins showed a weaker excess. High-abundance cord blood beta clonotypes had fewer insertions; memory repertoires showed none.

MiXCR was run by TCRdb on the 5' RACE reads, yielding one entry per CDR3 protein. The data contain around 480,000 distinct CDR3 sequences, 11% to 15% of them singletons. This clonotype was seen more than once but under ten times. Its antigen is not known. The CDR3 length is 12 residues. V gave up 5 bases and J gave up 10 bases, with 12 bases separating them. The germline gives CDR1 SGHAT, CDR2 FQNNGV. These sequences were also reported in another study, on yellow fever vaccine responses in identical twins.

V usage is TRBV11-2 and J usage is TRBJ2-1; D is undetermined. The specimen sequenced was CD4+ T cells sorted from blood. This TCR derives from a woman between 18 and 30 years old in good health. Here the CDR3 reads CASSGGWGEQFF. The CDR3 DNA is TGTGCCAGCAGCGGTGGTTGGGGAGAGCAGTTCTTC.